The 10 T cell receptor beta chains given below trace back to one sample, sequenced in a study of patients and donors after allogeneic stem cell transplantation. TCRdb passed the RT-PCR reads through MiXCR, listing each CDR3 protein once. The data contain 25,000 to 35,000 distinct CDR3 sequences, nearly 7% of them singletons. The sample comprised blood, either unsorted or a sorted T cell fraction (not recorded which). The receptors were sampled from a human donor who was either an allogeneic HSCT recipient or a stem cell or donor lymphocyte infusion donor (not recorded which). It is not recorded whose cells these are; they may come from a transplant donor.

This clonotype was seen repeatedly, ten times or more. The chain uses TRBV28 and TRBJ2-1; no clear D gene. V was pared by 6 bases and J by 2 bases, with 11 bases between. The CDR3 is made up of 14 amino acids. In germline, CDR1 is MDHEN, CDR2 SYDVKM. As DNA, the CDR3 is TGTGCCAGCAGAGCTGGAACCGCCTACAATGAGCAGTTCTTC. This sequence encodes CASRAGTAYNEQFF.

The chain is built from TRBV28 and TRBJ2-1; TRBD2 might be the D (6 bases). From germline, CDR1 is MDHEN and CDR2 SYDVKM. The CDR3 is 17 residues long. V was shortened by 6 bases and J by 4 bases, with 22 bases between the two germline ends. The CDR3 nucleotides read TGTGCCAGCAGCCCCCCTAATACCGGGACTCTATACAATGAGCAGTTCTTC. Protein sequence: CASSPPNTGTLYNEQFF.

The chain links TRBV27 to TRBJ1-1; D unclear. The CDR3 is 13 amino acids. V was shortened by 8 bases and J by 2 bases, with 12 bases between the two germline ends. The germline V gene has CDR1 MNHEY and CDR2 SMNVEV (reference sequence). The CDR3 nucleotides read TGTGCCAGCCGTGTGGGAATTAACACTGAAGCTTTCTTT. Translation: CASRVGINTEAFF.

This clonotype turned up a few times. V usage is TRBV7-9 and J usage is TRBJ2-1; 10 nucleotides agree with TRBD2. The ends lost 7 bases at V and 9 bases at J; junction bases unmatched: 9. The CDR3 has 14 residues. Germline V lookup: CDR1 SEHNR, CDR2 FQNEAQ (reference sequence). CDR3 loop: CASISLAGVAEQFF. The CDR3 DNA is TGTGCCAGCATCTCCCTAGCGGGAGTGGCTGAGCAGTTCTTC.

This clonotype came up many times. The V call is TRBV18, the J call TRBJ1-5; TRBD1 agrees at 8 bases. This CDR3 is built from 15 residues. CDR1 is KGHSH and CDR2 is LQKENI in the germline V gene. With V trimmed by 3 bases and J by 3 bases, 4 bases remained unmatched. Written as DNA, the CDR3 is TGTGCCAGCTCACCGCGGACAGGGCACAATCAGCCCCAGCATTTT. Encoded protein: CASSPRTGHNQPQHF.

The chain links TRBV21-1 to TRBJ2-3; the table names TRBD1, a call not compared with the DNA. TRBV21-1 is described as a pseudogene. The CDR3 runs 16 residues. CDR3 coding DNA: TGTGCCAGCAGCCTCCGACAGGGAGTCGCCACAGATACGCAGTATTTT. It is translated as CASSLRQGVATDTQYF.

This clonotype was recorded many times. This sequence joins TRBV29-1 and TRBJ2-7; D unclear. The CDR3 contains 13 residues. From germline, CDR1 is SQVTM and CDR2 ANQGSEA. Between the trimmed V and J ends, which lost 3 bases and 0 bases, there was a span of 9 bases. This CDR3 is CSVELALSYEQYF. The CDR3 DNA is TGCAGCGTTGAGCTCGCCCTCTCCTACGAGCAGTACTTC.

This clonotype was counted only a few times. V usage is TRBV3-1 and J usage is TRBJ2-7; 9 nucleotides align to TRBD2. Unmatched junction bases numbered 6, after V lost 0 bases and J lost 6 bases. Per germline, CDR1 LGHDT and CDR2 YNNKEL (reference sequence). The CDR3 contains 15 residues. This chain's CDR3 is CASSQDRGSGSEQYF. Here the CDR3 DNA reads TGTGCCAGCAGCCAAGATCGAGGTAGCGGGAGCGAGCAGTACTTC.

About this clonotype: With a much larger clone just one base away, this may be a read error. The chain uses TRBV5-1 and TRBJ2-2, with 7 bases fitting TRBD1. The V gene's germline CDR1 is SGHRS and CDR2 YFSETQ. This CDR3 is 13 amino acids long. DNA of the CDR3: TGCGCCAGCAGCATACAGGGGCCCGGGGAGCCGTTTTTT. Protein product: CASSIQGPGEPFF.

This clonotype was seen only a few times. The CDR3 DNA reads TGTGCCAGCAGCCCAACTAGTGCGAGCACAGATACGCAGTATTTT. This translates into CASSPTSASTDTQYF. The rearrangement uses TRBV9 and TRBJ2-3; a weak D match, TRBD2 (5 bases). V shed 4 bases and J shed 0 bases, with 12 bases lying between them. This CDR3 is 15 amino acids long. The germline CDR1 and CDR2 sequences are SGDLS and YYNGEE.